These 25 T cell receptor beta chains originate from one sample sequenced in a study of blood T cell repertoires in COVID-19. Generated by immunoSEQ multiplex PCR, the TCRdb table keeps only in-frame clones and is missing some. The table includes approximately 330,000 clones, roughly 90% detected once. Sample: PBMCs or T cells enriched from blood (not recorded which). The receptor set was obtained from a woman aged 25 to 39 who had recovered from COVID-19.

The chain recombines TRBV10-3 with TRBJ1-4; weak D call: TRBD1 (5 bases). Trimming shortened V by 4 bases and J by 8 bases, and 11 bases separated the two germline ends. The germline CDR1 and CDR2 sequences are ENHRY and SYGVKD. This CDR3 has 13 residues. The CDR3: CAISVGGSEKLFF. CDR3 bases: TGTGCCATCAGTGTTGGGGGGTCGGAAAAACTGTTTTTT.

V is TRBV28 and J is TRBJ2-1; 10 bases map to TRBD1. V was pared by 5 bases and J by 4 bases, with 8 bases of the junction left unmatched. The CDR3 consists of 16 residues. The germline CDR1 and CDR2 sequences are MDHEN and SYDVKM. CDR3 region: CASSTPGQGVYNEQFF. In nucleotides, the CDR3 is TGTGCCAGCAGTACCCCCGGACAGGGGGTTTACAATGAGCAGTTCTTC.

The V and J genes are TRBV7-9 and TRBJ1-4; D possibly corresponds to TRBD1 (5 bases). This CDR3 spans 14 amino acids. The ends were cut back, 5 bases at V and 7 bases at J, with 14 bases in the middle. The germline CDR1 and CDR2 sequences are SEHNR and FQNEAQ (reference sequence). CDR3 amino acids: CASSPVPGGEKLFF. The CDR3 DNA reads as TGTGCCAGCAGCCCTGTCCCGGGGGGTGAAAAACTGTTTTTT.

This chain links TRBV6-1 with TRBJ2-3; D perhaps matches TRBD1 (5 bases). The CDR3 extends over 17 amino acids. Germline V gene lookup returns CDR1 MNHNS and CDR2 SASEGT. V dropped 2 bases and J dropped 1 base, with 16 bases sitting between them. The CDR3 DNA follows: TGTGCCAGCAGTGAATTATCCCCAAGGGGCGGCACAGATACGCAGTATTTT. This sequence encodes CASSELSPRGGTDTQYF.

The chain employs TRBV30 and TRBJ1-5; D is uncertain. The germline V gene encodes CDR1 GTSNPN and CDR2 SVGIG (reference sequence). This CDR3 spans 14 amino acids. The V and J ends lost 4 bases and 0 bases respectively, with 10 bases between them. CDR3 sequence reads: CAWTPPGSNQPQHF. The CDR3 DNA reads TGTGCCTGGACGCCGCCCGGTAGCAATCAGCCCCAGCATTTT.

The V gene is TRBV29-1, the J gene TRBJ1-1; 8 nucleotides match TRBD1. CDR1 and CDR2 (germline): SQVTM, ANQGSEA. The V segment lost 6 bases and the J segment 2 bases; nucleotides outside the gene matches: 5. The CDR3 consists of 13 residues. DNA for the CDR3: TGCAGCGTGGCGGACAGGGAAAACACTGAAGCTTTCTTT. The encoded protein is CSVADRENTEAFF.

The sample holds a few counts of this clone. The chain is built from TRBV3-1 (or the pseudogene TRBV3-2) and TRBJ2-2; 9 nucleotides line up with TRBD1. CDR1 is LGHDT and CDR2 is YNNKEL in the germline V gene (reference sequence). This CDR3 region has 16 residues. Trimming at V came to 2 bases and at J to 2 bases, leaving 3 bases not matched to a gene. The chain's CDR3 is CASSQTGQGNTGELFF. Here the CDR3 DNA reads TGTGCCAGCAGCCAAACGGGACAGGGAAACACCGGGGAGCTGTTTTTT.

The chain employs TRBV3-1 (or the pseudogene TRBV3-2) and TRBJ1-2; TRBD1 aligns across 7 bases. Germline-derived CDR1 and CDR2 are LGHDT and YNNKEL (reference sequence). The CDR3 totals 17 residues. The V and J ends lost 1 base and 6 bases, in that order; junction bases with no gene match: 14. CDR3 in amino acids: CASSQGPQGRPEDGYTF. CDR3 sequence (DNA): TGTGCCAGCAGCCAAGGACCACAGGGGCGACCGGAGGATGGCTACACCTTC.

In this sample, this clone turned up once. The chain recombines TRBV18 with TRBJ1-3; D is ambiguous. CDR3 length: 16 amino acids. Germline CDR1 and CDR2: KGHSH and LQKENI. V lost 3 bases and J lost 4, with 16 bases in between. Written as DNA, the CDR3 is TGTGCCAGCTCACCCACGGATTCAGCGATGGGAAACACCATATATTTT. Its translation: CASSPTDSAMGNTIYF.

CDR3 in amino acids: CAWSVGPGTEAFF. CDR3 coding DNA: TGTGCCTGGAGTGTGGGCCCGGGGACTGAAGCTTTCTTT. This chain joins TRBV30 and TRBJ1-1; no reliable D call. The CDR3 totals 13 residues. The V gene lost 0 bases and the J gene lost 5 bases, with 10 bases spanning the gap. Germline values: CDR1 GTSNPN, CDR2 SVGIG (reference sequence).

Here the CDR3 reads CAIKEQGGDEQYF. CDR3 nucleotide sequence: TGTGCCATCAAAGAGCAGGGAGGCGACGAGCAGTACTTC. The genes are TRBV10-3 and TRBJ2-7, with a possible D match to TRBD2 (6 bases). Per the germline V gene, CDR1 is ENHRY and CDR2 is SYGVKD. CDR3 length: 13 amino acids. Trimming pared 7 bases from V and 5 bases from J, leaving 15 bases between.

The chain combines TRBV6-5 with TRBJ1-3, with D possibly matching TRBD1 (6 bases). The V end lost 5 bases, the J end lost 0 bases, and 11 bases lay between the germline ends. Germline CDR1 and CDR2: MNHEY and SVGAGI. This CDR3 has 15 residues. CDR3 nucleotides: TGTGCCAGCAGTCGACAGGCGAGCTCTGGAAACACCATATATTTT. Its translation: CASSRQASSGNTIYF.

This clone came up once. In the same sample, other DNA sequences code for this CDR3. V is TRBV20-1 and J is TRBJ2-7, with D unresolved. V lost 0 bases and J lost 4, with 4 bases in between. The germline CDR1 and CDR2 sequences are DFQATT and SNEGSKA (reference sequence). This CDR3 contains 11 residues. CDR3 residues: CSAREYYEQYF. The CDR3 region has the DNA TGCAGTGCTAGAGAATATTACGAGCAGTACTTC.

The J gene is TRBJ1-2, the V gene TRBV5-1; D is perhaps TRBD1 (5 bases). Trimming pared 0 bases from V and 8 bases from J, leaving 14 bases between. The CDR3 runs to 14 residues. CDR1 and CDR2 (germline): SGHRS, YFSETQ. The CDR3 region is CASSLGQEGSGYTF. The CDR3 nucleotides are TGCGCCAGCAGCTTGGGGCAGGAGGGGTCCGGCTACACCTTC.

This clone appeared once. The V gene is TRBV4-2, the J gene TRBJ2-5; D is possibly TRBD2 (6 bases). The CDR3 contains 12 residues. Germline V gene lookup returns CDR1 LGHNA and CDR2 YNFKEQ. Trimming shortened V by 6 bases and J by 4 bases, and 9 bases separated the two germline ends. The CDR3 protein is CASSEAGETQYF. As DNA, the CDR3 is TGTGCCAGCAGTGAAGCGGGAGAGACCCAGTACTTC.

V and J are TRBV15 and TRBJ1-5; D is unclear. Trimming pared 2 bases from V and 1 base from J, leaving 9 bases between. Germline V gene sequence: CDR1 LNHNV, CDR2 YYDKDF (reference sequence). The CDR3 runs 15 residues. The CDR3 is CATSRSYNSNQPQHF. The DNA of the CDR3 is TGTGCCACCAGCAGATCATACAACAGCAATCAGCCCCAGCATTTT.

The chain joins TRBV11-3 to TRBJ2-1; a possible D gene is TRBD1 (6 bases). The V end was cut by 4 bases, the J end by 7 bases, with 11 bases between. The CDR3 covers 13 residues. CDR1 is SGHNT and CDR2 is YENEEA in the germline V gene. The CDR3 loop is CASSSYRENEQFF. DNA of the CDR3: TGTGCCAGCAGCTCCTACAGGGAGAATGAGCAGTTCTTC.

The chain recombines TRBV6-5 with TRBJ1-5, with 8 bases that match TRBD1. Germline loops: CDR1 MNHEY, CDR2 SVGAGI. CDR3 size: 15 residues. Losses at the gene ends were 8 bases for V and 0 bases for J; bases not matched to a gene: 6. The CDR3 DNA is TGTGCCAGCGGGGACAGGTTTTATAGCAATCAGCCCCAGCATTTT. The encoded protein is CASGDRFYSNQPQHF.

The chain employs TRBV12-5 and TRBJ1-3; perhaps TRBD1 as D (6 bases). V shed 5 bases and J shed 8 bases, with 10 bases lying between them. Germline V gene sequence: CDR1 LGHNT, CDR2 FRNRAP. The CDR3 is made up of 12 amino acids. Here the CDR3 DNA reads TGTGCTAGTGGTCGGGACACTTACACCATATATTTT. Translated, it gives CASGRDTYTIYF.

V gene TRBV30 combines with J gene TRBJ2-7, with D tentatively TRBD2 (6 bases). This CDR3 has 13 amino acids. The V end lost 2 bases, the J end lost 6 bases, and 14 bases lay between the germline ends. Germline-derived CDR1 and CDR2 are GTSNPN and SVGIG (reference sequence). CDR3 nucleotide sequence: TGTGCCTGGAGTTATGGACTAAGACGCGAGCAGTACTTC. It specifies CAWSYGLRREQYF.

The V and J genes are TRBV19 and TRBJ2-7; D perhaps matches TRBD1 (5 bases). Trimming took 3 bases from V and 5 from J, leaving 14 bases between them. The length of the CDR3 is 14 residues. In germline, CDR1 is LNHDA, CDR2 SQIVND (reference sequence). For the CDR3, the DNA is TGTGCCAGTAGTATGGTCCCCAGGGAAGACGAGCAGTACTTC. It is translated as CASSMVPREDEQYF.

The count of this clone is one. The chain carries TRBV30 and TRBJ1-4, with D maybe TRBD1 (6 bases). The CDR3 has 15 residues. Trimming removed 1 base from V and 6 bases from J, with 15 bases in between. Germline assignment: CDR1 GTSNPN and CDR2 SVGIG (reference sequence). In DNA, the CDR3 is TGTGCCTGGAGTGCCGCAGGGGAATGGGATGAAAAACTGTTTTTT. This codes for CAWSAAGEWDEKLFF. The full variable domain, its missing parts supplied by reference TRBV30 and TRBJ1-4, is SQTIHQWPATLVQPVGSPLSLECTVEGTSNPNLYWYRQAAGRGLQLLFYSVGIGQISSEVPQNLSASRPQDRQFILSSKKLLLSDSGFYLCAWSAAGEWDEKLFFGSGTQLSVL.

This clone has a single count. The gene calls are TRBV28 and TRBJ2-2, with 11 nucleotides matching TRBD1. The CDR3 totals 14 residues. The germline CDR1 and CDR2 sequences are MDHEN and SYDVKM. The V and J ends lost 4 bases and 9 bases, in that order; junction bases with no gene match: 4. This CDR3 reads CASSSGQGVWELFF. The CDR3 nucleotides read TGTGCCAGCAGTTCGGGACAGGGGGTCTGGGAGCTGTTTTTT.

The rearrangement uses TRBV12-3 or TRBV12-4 and TRBJ1-1; tentative D call: TRBD1 (6 bases). The V end lost 8 bases, the J end lost 1 base, and 11 bases lay between the germline ends. The CDR3 is 13 residues long. CDR3 in amino acids: CASWARGNTEAFF. CDR3 DNA: TGTGCCAGCTGGGCCAGGGGGAACACTGAAGCTTTCTTT.

The chain recombines TRBV5-1 with TRBJ2-2; 8 nucleotides align to TRBD2. Germline loops: CDR1 SGHRS, CDR2 YFSETQ. V lost 3 bases and J lost 3; bases outside the gene matches: 4. This CDR3 has 15 amino acids. Here the CDR3 reads CASSYRGGHTGELFF. DNA for the CDR3: TGCGCCAGCAGCTATCGGGGGGGTCACACCGGGGAGCTGTTTTTT.